This T cell receptor beta chain was documented in a study of cytomegalovirus exposure and HLA in healthy donors. General study points: High specificity and sensitivity for cytomegalovirus status were reported for the classifier.

Both 60 Vbeta primers and 13 Jbeta primers went into the PCR. The method was immunoSEQ multiplex PCR; TCRdb's version includes in-frame clones alone and lacks a portion of them. Of 150,000 to 200,000 clones listed, roughly 80% are singletons. Donors sampled were nominally healthy, though unrecorded immune exposures were likely. The V gene's germline CDR1 is LNHNV and CDR2 YYDKDF (reference sequence). V trimming: 5 bases; J trimming: 8 bases; junction bases outside the gene matches: 16. The CDR3 loop spans 17 amino acids. Regarding this clone: Its antigen is unknown.

Sequenced: PBMCs. The rearrangement links TRBV15 to TRBJ2-1; 9 bases are a match to TRBD1. This receptor was taken from a woman between 50 and 59 years old in good health and CMV-seropositive. The CDR3 sequence is CATSPKWDRENSDEQFF. The CDR3 DNA is TGTGCCACCAGCCCGAAATGGGACAGGGAAAATTCCGATGAGCAGTTCTTC.